The clone carrying this T cell receptor beta chain has a single count. Antigen unknown. At one of its ends the junction is not consistent with the germline gene, which may arise from a read error. This entry is derived from a study of blood T cells in healthy people across ages. Study background: The template switching approach captured approximately one barcoded beta molecule for every two T cells. Study observations and caveats: Among long-lived donors, naive CD4+ cells were more numerous and diversity higher than in aged donors.

The use of a sample-barcoded 5' primer and a J-beta primer mix characterized a second PCR of about 7 to 12 cycles. A minimum of 3 million CDR3-containing paired-end reads was obtained for each sample. Using its own MiXCR run on the 5' RACE reads, TCRdb lists one record per CDR3 protein. The sample has over 600,000 distinct CDR3 sequences, about 42% seen once. Aged roughly 6 to 90, donors were systemically healthy Caucasians from Russia. The sequenced sample consisted of blood. The TCR comes from a man aged 80 or over in good health.

CDR3 sequence reads: CTSSRTVGQRGPGNTIYF. The CDR3 DNA sequence: TGTACCAGCAGCCGGACAGTCGGACAGAGAGGACCTGGAAACACCATATATTTT. The rearrangement links TRBV14 to TRBJ1-3; the D gene is possibly TRBD1 (6 bases). The CDR3 has 18 residues. Germline CDR1 SGHDN, CDR2 FVKESK.